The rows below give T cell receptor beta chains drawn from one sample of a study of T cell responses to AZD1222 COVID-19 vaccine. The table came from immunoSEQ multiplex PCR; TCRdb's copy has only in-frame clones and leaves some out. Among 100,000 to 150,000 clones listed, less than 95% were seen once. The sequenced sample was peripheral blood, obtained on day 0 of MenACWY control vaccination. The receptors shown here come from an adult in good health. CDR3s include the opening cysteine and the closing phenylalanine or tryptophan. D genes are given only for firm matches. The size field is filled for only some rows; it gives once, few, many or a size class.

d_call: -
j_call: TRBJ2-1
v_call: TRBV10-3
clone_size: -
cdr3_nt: TGTGCCATCAGTACCCCTGCATACAATGAGCAGTTCTTC
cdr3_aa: CAISTPAYNEQFF

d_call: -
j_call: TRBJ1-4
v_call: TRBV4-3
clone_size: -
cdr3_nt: TGCGCCAGCAGCCAAGACCTCGGGGCAGCTGATAATGAAAAACTGTTTTTT
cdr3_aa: CASSQDLGAADNEKLFF

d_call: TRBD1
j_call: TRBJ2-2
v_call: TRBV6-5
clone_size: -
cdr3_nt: TGTGCCAGCAGCCGAAACAGGGGGCCCGGGGAGCTGTTTTTT
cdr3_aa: CASSRNRGPGELFF

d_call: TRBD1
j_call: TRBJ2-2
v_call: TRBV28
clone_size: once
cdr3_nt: TGTGCCAGCAGTTCACCAGACAGGGTGGACACCGGGGAGCTGTTTTTT
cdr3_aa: CASSSPDRVDTGELFF

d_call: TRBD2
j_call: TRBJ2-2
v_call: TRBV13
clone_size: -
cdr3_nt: TGTGCCAGCAGCTCTCTTAGTGCCGGGGGGGCAAGCGGGGAGCTGTTTTTT
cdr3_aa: CASSSLSAGGASGELFF

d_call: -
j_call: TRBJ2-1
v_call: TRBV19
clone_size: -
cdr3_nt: TGTGCCAGTAGTATTCTTGGTGAGCAGTTCTTC
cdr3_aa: CASSILGEQFF

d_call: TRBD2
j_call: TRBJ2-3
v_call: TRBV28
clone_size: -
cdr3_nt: TGTGCCAGCAGTTATCAGTCGGTGGCTAGCGGGAAGAGAGATACGCAGTATTTT
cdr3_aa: CASSYQSVASGKRDTQYF

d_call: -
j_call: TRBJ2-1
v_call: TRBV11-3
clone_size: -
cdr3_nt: TGTGCCAGCAGCTTAGATTATAGGACAGTCTACAATGAGCAGTTCTTC
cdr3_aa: CASSLDYRTVYNEQFF

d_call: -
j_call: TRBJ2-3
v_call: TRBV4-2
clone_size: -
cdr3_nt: TGTGCCAGCAGCCAAGAGGGCTCCTACACAGATACGCAGTATTTT
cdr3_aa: CASSQEGSYTDTQYF

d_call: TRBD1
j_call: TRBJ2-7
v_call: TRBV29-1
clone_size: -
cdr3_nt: TGCAGCGTTTGGACAGGGCGCTCCTACGAGCAGTACTTC
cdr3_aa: CSVWTGRSYEQYF

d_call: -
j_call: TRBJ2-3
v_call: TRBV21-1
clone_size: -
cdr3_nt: TGTGCCAGCAGCAAAGATGGGCTAGCGGGAGTGGCAGATACGCAGTATTTT
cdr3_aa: CASSKDGLAGVADTQYF

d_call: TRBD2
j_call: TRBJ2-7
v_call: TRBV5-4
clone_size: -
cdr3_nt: TGTGCCAGCAGCGCCGGGACTAGCGGGAGGGGCTCCTACGAGCAGTACTTC
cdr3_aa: CASSAGTSGRGSYEQYF

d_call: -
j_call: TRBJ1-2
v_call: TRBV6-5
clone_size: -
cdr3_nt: TGTGCCAGCAGTTTGGCAGGGGCGCAGGATGGCTACACCTTC
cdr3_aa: CASSLAGAQDGYTF

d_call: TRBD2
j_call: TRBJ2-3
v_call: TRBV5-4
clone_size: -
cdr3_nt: TGTGCCAGCAGCCCGAGGGGAGGGGGCACAGATACGCAGTATTTT
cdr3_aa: CASSPRGGGTDTQYF

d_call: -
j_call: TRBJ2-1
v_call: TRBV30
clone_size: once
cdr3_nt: TGTGCCTGGAGTCCTGAGTTAGTCAAGCAGTTCTTC
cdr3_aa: CAWSPELVKQFF

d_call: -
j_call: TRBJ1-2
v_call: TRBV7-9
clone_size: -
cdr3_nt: TGTGCCAGCAGCTCGGGATACTATGGCTACACCTTC
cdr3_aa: CASSSGYYGYTF

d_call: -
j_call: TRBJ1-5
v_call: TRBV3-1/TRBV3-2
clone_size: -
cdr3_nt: TGTGCCAGCAGCCTTTCAGGGGATCAGCCCCAGCATTTT
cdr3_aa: CASSLSGDQPQHF

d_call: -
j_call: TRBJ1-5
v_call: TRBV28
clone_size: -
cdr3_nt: TGTGCCAGCAGCCCTGGACAGAATCAGCCCCAGCATTTT
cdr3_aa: CASSPGQNQPQHF

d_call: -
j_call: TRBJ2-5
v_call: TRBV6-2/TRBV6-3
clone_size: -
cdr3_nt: TGTGCCAGCAGCAAAGGGCAGACACTAGGGACCCAGTACTTC
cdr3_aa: CASSKGQTLGTQYF

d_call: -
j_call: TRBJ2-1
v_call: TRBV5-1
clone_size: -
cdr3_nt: TGCGCCAGCAGCTTGCCGTCGGCGGGCTCTTACAATGAGCAGTTCTTC
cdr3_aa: CASSLPSAGSYNEQFF

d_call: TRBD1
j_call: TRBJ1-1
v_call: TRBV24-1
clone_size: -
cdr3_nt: TGTGCCACCAGCGGGACAGGGAGATACACTGAAGCTTTCTTT
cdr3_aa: CATSGTGRYTEAFF

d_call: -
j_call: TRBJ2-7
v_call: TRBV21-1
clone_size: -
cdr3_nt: TGTGCCAGCAGCAAAGCGTGGCCTGCCTTCTCCTACGAGCAGTACTTC
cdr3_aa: CASSKAWPAFSYEQYF

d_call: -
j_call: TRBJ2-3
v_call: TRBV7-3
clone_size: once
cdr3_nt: TGTGCCAGCAGCTTCGGTGGGGGTGTTCGCACAGATACGCAGTATTTT
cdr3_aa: CASSFGGGVRTDTQYF

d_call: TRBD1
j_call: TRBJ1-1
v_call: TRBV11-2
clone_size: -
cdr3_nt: TGTGCCAGCAGCTTAGAATGGGGACAGGGAAACACTGAAGCTTTCTTT
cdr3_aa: CASSLEWGQGNTEAFF

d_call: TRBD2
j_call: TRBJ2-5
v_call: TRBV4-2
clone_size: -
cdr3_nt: TGTGCCAGCAGCCAAGAGACTAGCGGGGGAGAGACCCAGTACTTC
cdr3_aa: CASSQETSGGETQYF

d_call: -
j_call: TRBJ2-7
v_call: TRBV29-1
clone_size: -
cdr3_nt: TGCAGCGTTGCCCCATCCCGGACCGAGCAGTACTTC
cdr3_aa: CSVAPSRTEQYF

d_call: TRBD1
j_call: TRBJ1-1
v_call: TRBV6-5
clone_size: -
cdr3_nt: TGTGCCAGCATCAGACAGGGGAGGGACACTGAAGCTTTCTTT
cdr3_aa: CASIRQGRDTEAFF